This TCR beta chain was recovered during a study of blood T cells in healthy people across ages. This clonotype has ten or more counts. Using a J-beta primer mix together with a sample-barcoded 5' primer, a second PCR was run for roughly 6 to 12 cycles. TCRdb analysed the 5' RACE reads with MiXCR anew, one entry per CDR3 protein. This table holds hundreds of thousands of distinct CDR3 sequences, approximately 30% found once. The CDR3 covers 14 residues. Germline values: CDR1 MNHEY, CDR2 SMNVEV (reference sequence). The V and J ends lost 6 bases and 0 bases, in that order; junction bases with no gene match: 2.

The gene calls are TRBV27 and TRBJ1-1, with 9 nucleotides matching TRBD1. This receptor was taken from a woman aged 80 or older in good health. The specimen was blood. CDR3 in amino acids: CASSGQGMNTEAFF. The CDR3 DNA reads as TGTGCCAGCAGCGGACAGGGGATGAACACTGAAGCTTTCTTT.